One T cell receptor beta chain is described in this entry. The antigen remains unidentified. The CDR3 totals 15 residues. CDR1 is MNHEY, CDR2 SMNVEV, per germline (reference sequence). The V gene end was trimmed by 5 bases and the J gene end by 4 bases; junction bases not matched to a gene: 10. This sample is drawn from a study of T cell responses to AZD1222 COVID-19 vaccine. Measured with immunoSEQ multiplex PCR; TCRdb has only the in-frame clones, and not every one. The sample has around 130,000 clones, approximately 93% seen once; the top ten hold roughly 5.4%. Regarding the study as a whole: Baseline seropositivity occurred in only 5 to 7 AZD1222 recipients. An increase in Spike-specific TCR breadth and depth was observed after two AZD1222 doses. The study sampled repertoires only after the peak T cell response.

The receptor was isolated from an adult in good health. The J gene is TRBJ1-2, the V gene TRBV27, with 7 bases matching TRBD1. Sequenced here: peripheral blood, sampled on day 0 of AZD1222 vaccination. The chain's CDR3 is CASSTRQGGSYGYTF. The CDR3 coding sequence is TGTGCCAGCAGTACTCGACAGGGAGGGAGCTATGGCTACACCTTC.